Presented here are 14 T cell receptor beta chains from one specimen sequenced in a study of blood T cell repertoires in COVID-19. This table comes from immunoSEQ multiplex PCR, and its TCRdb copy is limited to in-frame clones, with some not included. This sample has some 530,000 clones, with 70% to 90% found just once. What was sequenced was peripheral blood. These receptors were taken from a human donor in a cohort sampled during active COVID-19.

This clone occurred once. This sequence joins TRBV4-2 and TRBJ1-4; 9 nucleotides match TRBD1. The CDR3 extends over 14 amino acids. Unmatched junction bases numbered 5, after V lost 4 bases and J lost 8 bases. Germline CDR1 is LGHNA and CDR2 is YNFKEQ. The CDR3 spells CASSRDREREKLFF. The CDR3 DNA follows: TGTGCCAGCAGCCGGGACAGGGAGCGGGAAAAACTGTTTTTT.

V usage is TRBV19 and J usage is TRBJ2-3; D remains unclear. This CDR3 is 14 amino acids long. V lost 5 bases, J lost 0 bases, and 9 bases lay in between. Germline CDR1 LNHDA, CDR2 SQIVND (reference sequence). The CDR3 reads CASSFLTSTDTQYF. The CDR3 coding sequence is TGTGCCAGTAGTTTCCTCACTAGCACAGATACGCAGTATTTT.

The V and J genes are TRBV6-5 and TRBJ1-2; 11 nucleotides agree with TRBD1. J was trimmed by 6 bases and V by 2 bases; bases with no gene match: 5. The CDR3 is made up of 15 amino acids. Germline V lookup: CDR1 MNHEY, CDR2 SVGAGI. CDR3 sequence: CASSYPGQGAHGYTF. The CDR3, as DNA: TGTGCCAGCAGTTACCCAGGACAGGGGGCGCATGGCTACACCTTC.

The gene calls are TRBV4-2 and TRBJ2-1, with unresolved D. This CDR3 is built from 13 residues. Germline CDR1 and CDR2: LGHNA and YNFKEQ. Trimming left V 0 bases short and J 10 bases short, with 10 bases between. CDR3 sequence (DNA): TGTGCCAGCAGCCAAGATACGTCACGGGAGCAGTTCTTC. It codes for CASSQDTSREQFF.

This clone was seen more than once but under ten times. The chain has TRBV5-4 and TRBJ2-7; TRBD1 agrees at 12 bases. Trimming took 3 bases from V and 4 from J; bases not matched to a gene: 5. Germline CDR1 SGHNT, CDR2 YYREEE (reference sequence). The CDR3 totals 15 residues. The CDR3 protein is CASSSGQGAIYEQYF. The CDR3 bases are TGTGCCAGCAGCTCGGGACAGGGGGCAATTTACGAGCAGTACTTC.

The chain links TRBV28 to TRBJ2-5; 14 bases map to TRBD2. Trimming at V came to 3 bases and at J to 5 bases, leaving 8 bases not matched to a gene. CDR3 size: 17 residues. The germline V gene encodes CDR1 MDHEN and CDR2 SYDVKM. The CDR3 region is CASSFGLAGGGGETQYF. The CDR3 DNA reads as TGTGCCAGCAGTTTCGGACTAGCGGGAGGCGGTGGCGAGACCCAGTACTTC.

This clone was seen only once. The DNA for the CDR3 is TGTGCCAGAGGACAGGGGGCTCCTAATGAAAAACTGTTTTTT. This encodes CARGQGAPNEKLFF. The chain is built from TRBV2 and TRBJ1-4, with 11 bases identical to TRBD1. This CDR3 spans 14 amino acids. CDR1 and CDR2 (germline): SNHLY, FYNNEI. Germline trimming cut 9 bases from V and 3 bases from J; bases unmatched to any gene: 3.

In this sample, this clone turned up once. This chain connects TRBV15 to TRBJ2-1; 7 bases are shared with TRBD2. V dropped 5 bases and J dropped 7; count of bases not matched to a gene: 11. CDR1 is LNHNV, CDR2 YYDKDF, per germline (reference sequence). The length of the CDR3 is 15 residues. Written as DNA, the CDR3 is TGTGCCACCAGCGACTCCGGGAGGACGCTTAATGAGCAGTTCTTC. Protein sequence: CATSDSGRTLNEQFF.

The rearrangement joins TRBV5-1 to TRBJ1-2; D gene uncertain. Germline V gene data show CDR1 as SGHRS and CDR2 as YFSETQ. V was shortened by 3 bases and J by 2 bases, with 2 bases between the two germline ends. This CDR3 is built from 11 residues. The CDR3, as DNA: TGCGCCAGCAGCTCAAACTATGGCTACACCTTC. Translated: CASSSNYGYTF. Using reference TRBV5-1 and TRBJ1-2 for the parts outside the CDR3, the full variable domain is KAGVTQTPRYLIKTRGQQVTLSCSPISGHRSVSWYQQTPGQGLQFLFEYFSETQRNKGNFPGRFSGRQFSNSRSEMNVSTLELGDSALYLCASSSNYGYTFGSGTRLTVV.

CDR3 DNA: TGCAGCGTTGAAGATCCTCCAGCGGGAGGGCAAGAGACCCAGTACTTC. Its translation is CSVEDPPAGGQETQYF. V usage is TRBV29-1 and J usage is TRBJ2-5, with 10 nucleotides matching TRBD2. This CDR3 spans 16 amino acids. J was trimmed by 2 bases and V by 0 bases; bases with no gene match: 6. Germline V gene data show CDR1 as SQVTM and CDR2 as ANQGSEA.

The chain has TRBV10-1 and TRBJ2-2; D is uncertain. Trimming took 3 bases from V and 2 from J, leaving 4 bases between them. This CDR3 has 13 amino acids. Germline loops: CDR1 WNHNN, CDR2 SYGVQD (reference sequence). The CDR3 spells CASSDPNTGELFF. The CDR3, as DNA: TGCGCCAGCAGTGACCCAAACACCGGGGAGCTGTTTTTT.

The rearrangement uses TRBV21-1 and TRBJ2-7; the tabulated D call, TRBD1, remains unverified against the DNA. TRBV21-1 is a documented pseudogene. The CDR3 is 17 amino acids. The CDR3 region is CASSKASHRGYSYEQYF. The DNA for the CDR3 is TGTGCCAGCAGCAAAGCAAGTCACAGGGGGTATTCCTACGAGCAGTACTTC.

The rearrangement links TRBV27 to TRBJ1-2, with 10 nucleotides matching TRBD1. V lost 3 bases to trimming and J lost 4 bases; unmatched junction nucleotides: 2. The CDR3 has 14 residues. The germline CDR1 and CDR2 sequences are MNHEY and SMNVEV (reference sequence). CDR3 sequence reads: CASSLTGGPYGYTF. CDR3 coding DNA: TGTGCCAGCAGTTTGACAGGGGGCCCCTATGGCTACACCTTC.

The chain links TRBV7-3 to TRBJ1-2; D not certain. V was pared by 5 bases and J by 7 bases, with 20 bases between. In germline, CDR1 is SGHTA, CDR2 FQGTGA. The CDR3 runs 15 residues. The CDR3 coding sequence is TGTGCCAGCAGCCTGAGGGTTTTCGCAAGGACTGGCTACACCTTC. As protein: CASSLRVFARTGYTF.